The source of this TCR beta chain is a study of cytomegalovirus exposure and HLA in healthy donors. Of note for this clone: Its antigen is unidentified.

Study results and caveats: Per a prior analysis, the majority of TCR beta V segments were productive roughly 87% or roughly 30% of the time.

The study ran its PCR with 60 Vbeta and 13 Jbeta primers. Sequencing used immunoSEQ multiplex PCR; TCRdb keeps in-frame clones, though not all of them. The sample lists 150,000 to 160,000 clones; approximately 74% were seen once. Sequenced input: PBMCs. The sequence derives from a young man in good health and CMV-seronegative.

The CDR3 DNA reads as TGTGCCAGCAGCATCCCGACAGGGGTGAAGGATTCACCCCTCCACTTT. This encodes CASSIPTGVKDSPLHF. J is TRBJ1-6 and V is TRBV21-1; no DNA check was done on the table's D call, TRBD1. TRBV21-1 constitutes a pseudogene. This CDR3 is built from 16 residues.